This T cell receptor beta chain was retrieved from a study of OX40 agonist ivuxolimab in advanced cancers. Overall study context: Patients' therapy was ivuxolimab, an antibody that acts as an agonist of OX40 (CD134). Three partial responders included one hepatocellular carcinoma patient and two cutaneous melanoma patients. Hepatocellular carcinoma, melanoma, renal cell or head and neck cancer affected the dose-escalation patients.

CDR1 is SGDLS and CDR2 is YYNGEE in the germline V gene. The CDR3 contains 13 residues. Trimming left V 5 bases short and J 4 bases short, with 12 bases between. TCRdb's table, derived via immunoSEQ multiplex PCR, lists solely in-frame clones and lacks some. The repertoire consists of 65,000 to 80,000 clones, with roughly 87% occurring once and the leading ten covering less than 0.25%. The sequenced sample was CD4+ or CD8+ T cells sorted from blood, obtained in a trial of the OX40 agonist ivuxolimab. The chain links TRBV9 to TRBJ1-2, with D perhaps TRBD1 (5 bases). The TCR originated in an adult with an advanced solid tumor such as melanoma, head and neck, liver or kidney cancer. CDR3 sequence reads: CASRDGGSYGYTF. CDR3 bases: TGTGCCAGCAGAGATGGGGGTTCCTATGGCTACACCTTC.